The 2 T cell receptor beta chains below come from one sample, sequenced in a study of blood T cell repertoires in COVID-19. Repertoires were generated with immunoSEQ multiplex PCR, while TCRdb's copy carries only in-frame clones and drops some. Of roughly 140,000 clones in the sample, roughly 85% were seen once. The sequenced material came from peripheral blood. The receptor set was obtained from a man aged 65 to 79 with acute or convalescent COVID-19.

This chain joins TRBV9 and TRBJ2-3, with a possible D match to TRBD2 (6 bases). This CDR3 region has 14 residues. V was clipped by 4 bases and J by 0 bases, with 9 bases between them. The germline V gene encodes CDR1 SGDLS and CDR2 YYNGEE. The CDR3 nucleotides read TGTGCCAGCAGCTTTAGCGGAAGCACAGATACGCAGTATTTT. It specifies CASSFSGSTDTQYF.

The V and J genes are TRBV29-1 and TRBJ2-7; 13 positions agree with TRBD2. In germline, CDR1 is SQVTM, CDR2 ANQGSEA. V lost 1 base and J lost 6; bases outside the gene matches: 6. This CDR3 is 15 amino acids long. CDR3 in amino acids: CSVEGLAGGGSEQYF. The CDR3 DNA sequence: TGCAGCGTTGAAGGACTAGCGGGAGGAGGGTCCGAGCAGTACTTC.